The subject of this entry is one TCR beta chain. With 3 bases removed from V and 2 bases from J, the gap between germline ends came to 12 bases. CDR3 length equals 15 residues. Germline CDR1 KGHDR, CDR2 SFDVKD. The data belong to a study of T cells after yellow fever vaccination. TCRdb re-derived calls from the 5' RACE reads in MiXCR, one entry per CDR3 protein. The sample comprises a few hundred thousand distinct CDR3 sequences, roughly 8.7% of which are singletons, and about 3% rests with the top ten. The sequencing here drew on CD4+ T cells sorted from PBMCs, taken 5 days after the yellow fever booster vaccination. This clonotype was obtained from a man between 18 and 35 years old who received the YFV17D yellow fever vaccine. V and J are TRBV24-1 and TRBJ2-5, with D tentatively TRBD1 or TRBD2 (6 bases each). DNA for the CDR3: TGTGCCACCAGTGATCCAAGGGGGAGGCAAGAGACCCAGTACTTC. This codes for CATSDPRGRQETQYF.